The 29 T cell receptor beta chains below all came from one sample that was sequenced in a study of shared clonotypes between healthy human individuals. TCRdb's copy holds only in-frame clones and misses some; the assay was immunoSEQ multiplex PCR. The table includes over a million clones, 95% to 99% detected once. Sequenced input: naive CD4+ T cells sorted from blood. The subset here: CD45RA+ positively selected. Receptor source: a man younger than 40 in good health.

This clone was observed a single time. The chain recombines TRBV10-3 with TRBJ2-3, with D uncertain. The CDR3 is made up of 14 amino acids. Germline CDR1 ENHRY, CDR2 SYGVKD. V lost 2 bases and J lost 2, with 8 bases in between. CDR3 residues: CAISEPGNTDTQYF. Here the CDR3 DNA reads TGTGCCATCAGTGAGCCTGGGAACACAGATACGCAGTATTTT.

This rearrangement joins TRBV7-9 to TRBJ2-7, with 7 bases that match TRBD1. Germline trimming cut 6 bases from V and 4 bases from J; bases unmatched to any gene: 9. Germline V lookup: CDR1 SEHNR, CDR2 FQNEAQ (reference sequence). This CDR3 is 14 amino acids long. CDR3 nucleotide sequence: TGTGCCAGCAGTCCGACAGGGACGCCGTACGAGCAGTACTTC. Protein product: CASSPTGTPYEQYF.

This chain joins TRBV9 and TRBJ2-7, with D perhaps assigned TRBD1 or TRBD2 (5 bases each). Germline-derived CDR1 and CDR2 are SGDLS and YYNGEE. The CDR3 runs to 15 residues. Trimming shortened V by 1 base and J by 0 bases, and 11 bases separated the two germline ends. Here the CDR3 reads CASSVTGRSSYEQYF. The CDR3 DNA reads as TGTGCCAGCAGCGTAACGGGACGGAGCTCCTACGAGCAGTACTTC.

V is TRBV5-1 and J is TRBJ2-5, with no clear D. The J call is doubtful: the DNA matches TRBJ2-7 better. In germline, CDR1 is SGHRS, CDR2 YFSETQ. This CDR3 comprises 18 residues. The CDR3 reads CASSPFSPRADSTYEQYF. The CDR3 nucleotides read TGCGCCAGCAGTCCTTTTTCCCCACGGGCCGACTCTACCTACGAGCAGTACTTC.

This chain joins TRBV7-6 and TRBJ1-1; TRBD1 is a possible D gene (5 bases). The V end lost 2 bases, the J end lost 0 bases, and 10 bases lay between the germline ends. This CDR3 is built from 15 residues. Germline CDR1 reads SGHVS; CDR2 reads FNYEAQ. CDR3 protein: CASSLQGTMNTEAFF. The DNA of the CDR3 is TGTGCCAGCAGCTTACAGGGTACCATGAACACTGAAGCTTTCTTT.

This chain uses TRBV9 with TRBJ1-2, with TRBD1 identical over 7 bases. CDR1 and CDR2 (germline): SGDLS, YYNGEE. The CDR3 has 12 residues. V lost 3 bases, J lost 7 bases, and 3 bases stayed unmatched. The CDR3 reads CASSATGFGYTF. The CDR3 nucleotides are TGTGCCAGCAGCGCGACAGGGTTTGGCTACACCTTC.

This chain joins TRBV27 and TRBJ2-2; no clear D. The CDR3 runs 13 residues. Germline loops: CDR1 MNHEY, CDR2 SMNVEV (reference sequence). The germline V and J ends were trimmed by 8 bases and 4 bases, with 11 bases remaining between them. CDR3 nucleotide sequence: TGTGCCAGCGTGGCCAAAATCACCGGGGAGCTGTTTTTT. Amino acids: CASVAKITGELFF.

The chain combines TRBV10-2 with TRBJ2-1; D remains unclear. The CDR3 covers 14 residues. Deletions cut 2 bases from V and 5 bases from J, with 10 bases between. The germline gives CDR1 WSHSY, CDR2 SAAADI. CDR3 sequence reads: CASSERPTHNEQFF. In DNA form, the CDR3 reads TGCGCCAGCAGTGAGCGCCCGACCCACAATGAGCAGTTCTTC.

The chain uses TRBV5-6 and TRBJ2-3, with no clear D. This CDR3 is built from 14 residues. Germline values: CDR1 SGHDT, CDR2 YYEEEE. V gave up 7 bases and J gave up 0 bases, with 12 bases separating them. CDR3 in amino acids: CASQNSVSTDTQYF. In nucleotides, the CDR3 is TGTGCCAGCCAAAACAGCGTTAGCACAGATACGCAGTATTTT.

This chain joins TRBV9 and TRBJ2-3; D is possibly TRBD2 (6 bases). Germline CDR1 reads SGDLS; CDR2 reads YYNGEE. Trimming cost V 8 bases and J 9 bases, with 19 bases left between them. This CDR3 comprises 13 residues. In DNA, the CDR3 is TGTGCCAGTTCTGGTATTGGGGCGGGAACGCAGTATTTT. Amino acids: CASSGIGAGTQYF.

CDR3 sequence: CASSPRLSGGPLNYEQYF. The CDR3 nucleotides read TGTGCCAGCTCACCTAGGCTCTCGGGAGGTCCTTTAAACTACGAGCAGTACTTC. This chain links TRBV18 with TRBJ2-7; 7 bases are a match to TRBD2. V lost 3 bases, J lost 3 bases, and 17 bases stayed unmatched. The CDR3 totals 18 residues. Germline V gene data show CDR1 as KGHSH and CDR2 as LQKENI. The variable domain in full, with the rest retrieved from reference TRBV18 and TRBJ2-7, is NAGVMQNPRHLVRRRGQEARLRCSPMKGHSHVYWYRQLPEEGLKFMVYLQKENIIDESGMPKERFSAEFPKEGPSILRIQQVVRGDSAAYFCASSPRLSGGPLNYEQYFGPGTRLTVT.

This chain links TRBV29-1 with TRBJ1-1, with a weak D call TRBD1 (5 bases). Germline values: CDR1 SQVTM, CDR2 ANQGSEA. Trimming took 4 bases from V and 11 from J, leaving 14 bases between them. The CDR3 consists of 11 residues. The CDR3 sequence: CSVGDQLHAFF. The CDR3 DNA sequence: TGCAGCGTTGGGGACCAACTTCACGCTTTCTTT.

CDR3 sequence: CASSLSGPWEETQYF. In DNA, the CDR3 is TGCGCCAGCAGCTTGAGTGGCCCTTGGGAAGAGACCCAGTACTTC. This chain joins TRBV5-1 and TRBJ2-5; D unclear. V lost 1 base and J lost 3, with 13 bases in between. Germline lookup yields CDR1 SGHRS and CDR2 YFSETQ. This CDR3 comprises 15 residues.

In regard to this clone: The sample carries other DNA sequences with the same CDR3. J is TRBJ1-1 and V is TRBV27; perhaps TRBD1 as D (5 bases). Germline assignment: CDR1 MNHEY and CDR2 SMNVEV (reference sequence). V was trimmed by 2 bases and J by 0 bases, leaving 7 bases between them. The CDR3 loop spans 14 amino acids. The CDR3 sequence is CASSLQGVNTEAFF. CDR3 nucleotide sequence: TGTGCCAGCAGTTTACAAGGGGTGAACACTGAAGCTTTCTTT.

This clone showed up just a few times. Additional DNA sequences in this sample encode the identical CDR3. The chain recombines TRBV18 with TRBJ2-5; D not certain. V shed 1 base and J shed 4 bases, with 1 base lying between them. This CDR3 has 11 residues. Germline V gene sequence: CDR1 KGHSH, CDR2 LQKENI. For the CDR3, the DNA is TGTGCCAGCTCACCACGAGAGACCCAGTACTTC. Encoded protein: CASSPRETQYF.

The chain carries TRBV6-4 and TRBJ2-1, with 13 bases aligning to TRBD2. V dropped 5 bases and J dropped 0; count of bases not matched to a gene: 4. The CDR3 contains 17 residues. Germline CDR1 reads MRHNA; CDR2 reads SNTAGT. For the CDR3, the DNA is TGTGCCAGCAGTCCACTAGCGGGAGGGATCTCCTACAATGAGCAGTTCTTC. Encoded protein: CASSPLAGGISYNEQFF.

The chain employs TRBV7-9 and TRBJ2-3; the D is unclear. V shed 5 bases and J shed 2 bases, with 8 bases lying between them. Germline values: CDR1 SEHNR, CDR2 FQNEAQ (reference sequence). There are 13 residues in the CDR3. The CDR3 nucleotides are TGTGCCAGCAGCCGGGCGGACACAGATACGCAGTATTTT. This codes for CASSRADTDTQYF.

The chain uses TRBV2 and TRBJ2-7; a weak D match, TRBD1 (6 bases). This CDR3 is built from 18 residues. Trimming removed 0 bases at V and 0 bases at J, with 18 bases between. CDR1 SNHLY and CDR2 FYNNEI come from the germline V gene. The CDR3 DNA sequence: TGTGCCAGCAGTGAAGCGCTTGAGACCAGGGGCTCCTCCTACGAGCAGTACTTC. It translates to CASSEALETRGSSYEQYF.

The V and J genes are TRBV11-2 and TRBJ2-2; no reliable D call. The V end was cut by 4 bases, the J end by 8 bases, with 17 bases between. CDR3 length equals 15 residues. The germline CDR1 and CDR2 sequences are SGHAT and FQNNGV. The CDR3 DNA follows: TGTGCCAGCAGCTCGCCTGGACCTGCCGTGGGGGAGCTGTTTTTT. Translating it yields CASSSPGPAVGELFF.

The genes are TRBV5-1 and TRBJ2-3; no clear D. Germline values: CDR1 SGHRS, CDR2 YFSETQ. CDR3 length: 13 residues. Trimming cost V 0 bases and J 5 bases, with 7 bases left between them. CDR3 DNA sequence: TGCGCCAGCAGCTTGGATATTGGAGATACGCAGTATTTT. Protein: CASSLDIGDTQYF.

V is TRBV14 and J is TRBJ2-2, with D perhaps TRBD2 (6 bases). CDR1 SGHDN and CDR2 FVKESK come from the germline V gene. V lost 1 base to trimming and J lost 3 bases, with 12 bases between them. This CDR3 is built from 16 residues. CDR3 sequence reads: CASSQGQEGDTGELFF. The CDR3, as DNA: TGTGCCAGCAGCCAAGGGCAGGAGGGTGACACCGGGGAGCTGTTTTTT.

V is TRBV19 and J is TRBJ1-5, with unresolved D. Germline CDR1 and CDR2: LNHDA and SQIVND (reference sequence). This CDR3 has 13 amino acids. Trimming took off 0 bases at V and 6 bases at J, with 6 bases between the two ends. The CDR3 bases are TGTGCCAGTAGTATAGATCCCCTTCAGCCCCAGCATTTT. It translates to CASSIDPLQPQHF. The whole variable domain, filled in from reference TRBV19 and TRBJ1-5, reads DGGITQSPKYLFRKEGQNVTLSCEQNLNHDAMYWYRQDPGQGLRLIYYSQIVNDFQKGDIAEGYSVSREKKESFPLTVTSAQKNPTAFYLCASSIDPLQPQHFGDGTRLSIL.

In nucleotides, the CDR3 is TGCGCCAGCAGCTTCTCCCGGGACAGCGCTAACTATGGCTACACCTTC. Protein: CASSFSRDSANYGYTF. This chain uses TRBV5-1 with TRBJ1-2, with 7 bases identical to TRBD1. The CDR3 has 16 amino acids. The V gene end was trimmed by 2 bases and the J gene end by 0 bases; junction bases not matched to a gene: 7. The V gene's germline CDR1 is SGHRS and CDR2 YFSETQ.

The chain is built from TRBV30 and TRBJ1-4, with 10 positions matching TRBD1. Germline CDR1 GTSNPN, CDR2 SVGIG (reference sequence). J gave up 3 bases and V 3 bases, and 13 bases lay outside the gene matches. CDR3 size: 18 residues. The CDR3 sequence: CAWSIDRGRGWSNEKLFF. Here the CDR3 DNA reads TGTGCCTGGAGCATCGACAGGGGGCGAGGTTGGTCTAATGAAAAACTGTTTTTT.

The genes are TRBV7-9 and TRBJ1-1, with D perhaps matching TRBD1 (6 bases). V was clipped by 8 bases and J by 5 bases, with 21 bases between them. The CDR3 loop spans 15 amino acids. Per germline, CDR1 SEHNR and CDR2 FQNEAQ (reference sequence). CDR3 in DNA: TGTGCCAGCGACCCCCACGGGGGGGCGGTTACTGAAGCTTTCTTT. This sequence encodes CASDPHGGAVTEAFF.

The V call is TRBV7-2, the J call TRBJ2-3; TRBD2 matches 7 bases. In germline, CDR1 is SGHTA, CDR2 FQGNSA. The CDR3 sequence is 15 residues long. Trimming cost V 1 base and J 7 bases; bases outside gene matches: 8. This CDR3 is CASSLETGRRNTQYF. The DNA of the CDR3 is TGTGCCAGCAGCTTAGAGACCGGGAGGAGGAATACGCAGTATTTT.

V usage is TRBV7-7 and J usage is TRBJ2-1; 11 nucleotides line up with TRBD2. CDR1 SSHAT and CDR2 FNYEAQ come from the germline V gene (reference sequence). Trimming took 5 bases from V and 6 from J; bases not matched to a gene: 6. CDR3 length equals 15 residues. The CDR3 here is CASSPTGLAANEQFF. The CDR3 DNA reads TGTGCCAGCAGCCCGACGGGACTAGCGGCCAATGAGCAGTTCTTC.

The chain has TRBV7-3 and TRBJ2-1, with a possible D match to TRBD1 (6 bases). V was trimmed by 2 bases and J by 0 bases, leaving 11 bases between them. CDR1 and CDR2 from the germline V gene are SGHTA and FQGTGA. This CDR3 comprises 16 residues. CDR3 protein: CASSLGQYYSYNEQFF. The CDR3 DNA is TGTGCCAGCAGCTTAGGACAGTATTACTCCTACAATGAGCAGTTCTTC.

The genes are TRBV11-2 and TRBJ2-2; 7 bases are a match to TRBD2. The CDR3 length is 15 residues. With 6 bases clipped from V and 2 bases from J, the junction kept 6 bases outside the gene matches. Germline CDR1 SGHAT, CDR2 FQNNGV. The CDR3 nucleotides read TGTGCCAGCAGACTACCGGGACTAAACACCGGGGAGCTGTTTTTT. The encoded protein is CASRLPGLNTGELFF.